The 30 T cell receptor beta chains below were found in one sample sequenced in a study of T cells after yellow fever vaccination (dated 2019 in TCRdb). The library was prepared using 5' RACE. For sequencing, an Illumina HiSeq 2500 was employed. TCRdb applied fastp at Q25 and MiXCR to the public reads, then kept only in-frame beta chains. Every distinct CDR3 protein forms one entry, paired with its most common genes and DNA. The sample yields hundreds of thousands of distinct CDR3 sequences; about 14% were counted once. 11% to 15% of the sample comes from the top ten. The sample's treatment or condition label is to be understood as: live attenuated yellow fever vaccine strain. Sequencing used PBMCs, obtained on the day of the yellow fever booster vaccination. The receptors shown here come from a man younger than 40 who received the YFV17D yellow fever vaccine.

This chain joins TRBV6-5 and TRBJ2-2; perhaps TRBD2 as D (6 bases). Germline V gene data show CDR1 as MNHEY and CDR2 as SVGAGI. This CDR3 is 16 amino acids long. V dropped 4 bases and J dropped 5 bases, with 17 bases sitting between them. The CDR3 spells CASSSGGRLWTGELFF. In nucleotides, the CDR3 is TGTGCCAGCAGTTCAGGAGGGAGACTCTGGACCGGGGAGCTGTTTTTT.

This clonotype was detected a few times. The chain is built from TRBV14 and TRBJ2-3; D may be TRBD1 or TRBD2 (5 bases each). V was cut by 2 bases and J by 6 bases, with 15 bases left in between. The V gene's germline CDR1 is SGHDN and CDR2 FVKESK. This CDR3 is built from 15 residues. The CDR3 spells CASSQRGLSFDTQYF. The CDR3 DNA sequence: TGTGCCAGCAGCCAACGGGGCCTCAGCTTCGATACGCAGTATTTT. Filled out from reference TRBV14 and TRBJ2-3, the complete variable domain reads EAGVTQFPSHSVIEKGQTVTLRCDPISGHDNLYWYRRVMGKEIKFLLHFVKESKQDESGMPNNRFLAERTGGTYSTLKVQPAELEDSGVYFCASSQRGLSFDTQYFGPGTRLTVL.

The chain recombines TRBV3-1 with TRBJ2-1; TRBD2 agrees at 11 bases. CDR1 is LGHDT, CDR2 YNNKEL, per germline (reference sequence). This CDR3 spans 21 amino acids. With V trimmed by 2 bases and J by 3 bases, 18 bases remained unmatched. The CDR3 loop is CASSQPGVAGGPERYYNEQFF. As DNA, the CDR3 is TGTGCCAGCAGCCAACCCGGGGTAGCGGGAGGGCCTGAAAGGTACTACAATGAGCAGTTCTTC.

This clonotype was detected only a few times. This chain links TRBV4-1 with TRBJ2-1, with 12 bases identical to TRBD2. The V gene's germline CDR1 is MGHRA and CDR2 YSYEKL. The CDR3 loop spans 17 amino acids. The V gene end was trimmed by 0 bases and the J gene end by 7 bases; junction bases not matched to a gene: 7. The CDR3 DNA reads TGCGCCAGCAGCCAAGAGATAGGACTAGCGGGAAGTAATGAGCAGTTCTTC. Translating it yields CASSQEIGLAGSNEQFF.

This clonotype was observed many times. The chain is built from TRBV24-1 and TRBJ1-1, with TRBD1 identical over 9 bases. The CDR3 extends over 16 amino acids. The V segment lost 3 bases and the J segment 9 bases; nucleotides outside the gene matches: 13. CDR1 and CDR2 from the germline V gene are KGHDR and SFDVKD. The CDR3 nucleotides read TGTGCCACCAGTGATCATACCTCTTCGACAGGGGGAAAAGCTTTCTTT. Protein product: CATSDHTSSTGGKAFF.

In this sample, this clonotype turned up a few times. J is TRBJ1-1 and V is TRBV20-1; D is ambiguous. V gave up 1 base and J gave up 4 bases, with 16 bases separating them. Looked up from germline, CDR1 is DFQATT and CDR2 is SNEGSKA (reference sequence). The CDR3 loop spans 15 amino acids. The CDR3 here is CSARGVGSWSTEAFF. The CDR3, as DNA: TGCAGTGCTAGAGGAGTCGGAAGCTGGAGCACTGAAGCTTTCTTT.

V is TRBV10-1 and J is TRBJ2-3, with D possibly TRBD1 on 6 matching bases. In germline, CDR1 is WNHNN, CDR2 SYGVQD (reference sequence). V shed 2 bases and J shed 2 bases, with 8 bases lying between them. The CDR3 has 14 residues. The CDR3 nucleotides are TGCGCCAGCAGTGAGGGGGACAACACAGATACGCAGTATTTT. This sequence encodes CASSEGDNTDTQYF.

This clonotype was seen a few times. This chain links TRBV20-1 with TRBJ1-1; D uncertain. This CDR3 comprises 15 residues. Germline CDR1 is DFQATT and CDR2 is SNEGSKA (reference sequence). Trimming took 0 bases from V and 1 from J, leaving 12 bases between them. The CDR3 region is CSARDPYSTNTEAFF. CDR3 coding DNA: TGCAGTGCTAGAGATCCATACAGTACGAACACTGAAGCTTTCTTT.

This sequence joins TRBV6-2 or TRBV6-3 and TRBJ2-1; D unresolved. The CDR3 runs 12 residues. Germline V lookup: CDR1 MNHEY, CDR2 SVGEGT. V dropped 5 bases and J dropped 2 bases, with 4 bases sitting between them. The CDR3 bases are TGTGCCAGCAGTGATACCTACAATGAGCAGTTCTTC. Residues: CASSDTYNEQFF.

V is TRBV12-3 or TRBV12-4 and J is TRBJ2-1; D might be TRBD1 or TRBD2, each matching 5 bases. CDR3 size: 15 residues. Trimming removed 0 bases at V and 9 bases at J, with 15 bases between. The CDR3 is CASSLASGPRGEQFF. The CDR3 DNA is TGTGCCAGCAGTTTAGCCAGCGGTCCGAGGGGTGAGCAGTTCTTC.

The gene calls are TRBV6-4 and TRBJ2-1; 14 positions agree with TRBD2. Germline CDR1 is MRHNA and CDR2 is SNTAGT. The CDR3 runs to 15 residues. Unmatched junction bases numbered 7, after V lost 7 bases and J lost 8 bases. CDR3 nucleotides: TGTGCCAGCAAGAACGGGACTAGCGGGAGCTATGAGCAGTTCTTC. It codes for CASKNGTSGSYEQFF.

The rearrangement joins TRBV5-6 to TRBJ2-7; D ambiguous. Trimming left V 1 base short and J 9 bases short, with 17 bases between. This CDR3 region has 14 residues. The V gene's germline CDR1 is SGHDT and CDR2 YYEEEE. In DNA, the CDR3 is TGTGCCAGCAGCTTGTCCATGGCTCACTTCGGGCAGTACTTC. It encodes CASSLSMAHFGQYF.

This clonotype was observed a few times. This rearrangement joins TRBV6-2 or TRBV6-3 to TRBJ2-2; perhaps D is TRBD1 or TRBD2 (6 bases each). V was clipped by 8 bases and J by 1 base, with 14 bases between them. The germline V gene has CDR1 MNHEY and CDR2 SVGEGT. The CDR3 spans 15 residues. CDR3 in DNA: TGTGCCAGCCATCGAGGGGGGCGGAACACCGGGGAGCTGTTTTTT. Protein product: CASHRGGRNTGELFF.

In DNA form, the CDR3 reads TGTGCCATCAGAAGCGGGGGGGACAATGAGCAGTTCTTC. Protein product: CAIRSGGDNEQFF. The V call is TRBV10-3, the J call TRBJ2-1; 10 bases agree with TRBD2. There are 13 residues in the CDR3. The junction had 1 base not matched to a gene; V was cut back by 6 bases and J by 5 bases. Germline V gene lookup returns CDR1 ENHRY and CDR2 SYGVKD.

The V call is TRBV24-1, the J call TRBJ2-3; 8 bases align to TRBD2. In germline, CDR1 is KGHDR, CDR2 SFDVKD. CDR3 length: 16 residues. Trimming at V came to 4 bases and at J to 0 bases, leaving 5 bases not matched to a gene. The CDR3 DNA reads TGTGCCACCAGTGACCCCCGGGAGGGGAGCACAGATACGCAGTATTTT. Translated: CATSDPREGSTDTQYF.

This clonotype was seen more than once but under ten times. The rearrangement uses TRBV28 and TRBJ2-1, with D unclear. V lost 6 bases and J 4 bases, leaving 19 bases between the germline ends. Germline values: CDR1 MDHEN, CDR2 SYDVKM. This CDR3 contains 16 residues. The DNA for the CDR3 is TGTGCCAGCAGAGCCGTTGTGGGCCAGTTTTACAATGAGCAGTTCTTC. Protein: CASRAVVGQFYNEQFF. Complete variable domain (other parts from reference TRBV28 and TRBJ2-1): DVKVTQSSRYLVKRTGEKVFLECVQDMDHENMFWYRQDPGLGLRLIYFSYDVKMKEKGDIPEGYSVSREKKERFSLILESASTNQTSMYLCASRAVVGQFYNEQFFGPGTRLTVL.

This chain's CDR3 is CAWSIRQGPNQPQHF. The DNA for the CDR3 is TGTGCCTGGAGCATAAGACAGGGACCCAATCAGCCCCAGCATTTT. This rearrangement joins TRBV30 to TRBJ1-5; 7 bases match TRBD1. The CDR3 runs to 15 residues. Per the germline V gene, CDR1 is GTSNPN and CDR2 is SVGIG (reference sequence). Unmatched junction bases numbered 8, after V lost 3 bases and J lost 3 bases.

This chain joins TRBV6-5 and TRBJ2-3, with 8 bases lining up with TRBD2. The junction had 9 bases not matched to a gene; V was cut back by 7 bases and J by 6 bases. The CDR3 sequence is 14 residues long. Germline CDR1 reads MNHEY; CDR2 reads SVGAGI. This chain's CDR3 is CASKSSGRGDTQYF. The CDR3, as DNA: TGTGCCAGCAAGAGCAGCGGGAGAGGGGATACGCAGTATTTT.

The chain uses TRBV29-1 and TRBJ2-1; D possibly corresponds to TRBD1 (5 bases). V lost 6 bases, J lost 9 bases, and 12 bases lay in between. CDR1 is SQVTM, CDR2 ANQGSEA, per germline. The CDR3 is made up of 11 amino acids. The DNA for the CDR3 is TGCAGCGTGAGGACATACGGTGAGCAGTTCTTC. Its translation is CSVRTYGEQFF.

The CDR3 spells CASSLEFRGAGETQYF. CDR3 nucleotides: TGTGCCAGCAGCTTAGAATTTCGAGGGGCGGGAGAGACCCAGTACTTC. The rearrangement joins TRBV7-2 to TRBJ2-5; D is tentatively TRBD1 or TRBD2 (5 bases each). The V end was cut by 1 base, the J end by 4 bases, with 16 bases between. Germline-derived CDR1 and CDR2 are SGHTA and FQGNSA. The CDR3 totals 16 residues. The complete variable domain, with remaining parts taken from reference TRBV7-2 and TRBJ2-5, reads GAGVSQSPSNKVTEKGKDVELRCDPISGHTALYWYRQSLGQGLEFLIYFQGNSAPDKSGLPSDRFSAERTGGSVSTLTIQRTQQEDSAVYLCASSLEFRGAGETQYFGPGTRLLVL.

This clonotype has a handful of counts. This chain links TRBV7-2 with TRBJ1-5, with TRBD1 matching 8 bases. The V and J ends lost 5 bases and 7 bases, in that order; junction bases with no gene match: 1. The CDR3 has 12 residues. CDR1 and CDR2 from the germline V gene are SGHTA and FQGNSA. CDR3 nucleotide sequence: TGTGCCAGCAGCGACAGGGGACAGCCCCAGCATTTT. Its protein is CASSDRGQPQHF.

J is TRBJ1-6 and V is TRBV3-1; no clear D gene. V was clipped by 0 bases and J by 6 bases, with 12 bases between them. The CDR3 contains 16 residues. Germline CDR1 is LGHDT and CDR2 is YNNKEL (reference sequence). Written as DNA, the CDR3 is TGTGCCAGCAGCCAAGATGGCCCCATGGGTAATTCACCCCTCCACTTT. Amino acid sequence: CASSQDGPMGNSPLHF.

This clonotype came up a few times. V is TRBV7-8 and J is TRBJ2-1, with TRBD2 identical over 8 bases. This CDR3 region has 16 residues. V shed 1 base, J shed 10 bases, and the junction held 12 bases outside the gene matches. Germline-derived CDR1 and CDR2 are SGHVS and FQNEAQ. CDR3 DNA: TGTGCCAGCAGCTTAGAGGGGGGCGGCGGGGGGCGCGAGCAGTTCTTC. It encodes CASSLEGGGGGREQFF.

This clonotype was seen more than once but under ten times. The rearrangement links TRBV6-1 to TRBJ2-4; D possibly uses TRBD1 or TRBD2 (5 bases each). CDR1 is MNHNS and CDR2 is SASEGT in the germline V gene. Deletions cut 8 bases from V and 9 bases from J, with 20 bases between. There are 14 residues in the CDR3. The chain's CDR3 is CASQSGRQGGIQYF. The DNA of the CDR3 is TGTGCCAGCCAATCGGGACGCCAAGGTGGCATTCAGTACTTC.

The chain employs TRBV6-1 and TRBJ2-7; D gene uncertain. The CDR3 sequence is 17 residues long. Per the germline V gene, CDR1 is MNHNS and CDR2 is SASEGT. The V and J ends lost 6 bases and 5 bases respectively, with 26 bases between them. CDR3 DNA: TGTGCCAGCAGGAGGACGGACGGAACCTCTGGAAGGGACGAGCAGTACTTC. This translates into CASRRTDGTSGRDEQYF.

The chain uses TRBV23-1 and TRBJ1-5; D remains ambiguous. TRBV23-1 is recorded as an ORF, its role being uncertain. The CDR3 spans 14 residues. The ends were cut back, 3 bases at V and 5 bases at J, with 11 bases in the middle. The CDR3 sequence: CASSQADGDQPQHF. The CDR3, as DNA: TGCGCCAGCAGTCAGGCAGATGGGGATCAGCCCCAGCATTTT.

Only a few counts were recorded for this clonotype. The V call is TRBV7-2, the J call TRBJ2-3; 7 bases align to TRBD2. The CDR3 has 16 residues. The ends lost 1 base at V and 1 base at J; junction bases unmatched: 5. Germline lookup yields CDR1 SGHTA and CDR2 FQGNSA. CDR3 sequence (DNA): TGTGCCAGCAGCTTAGGGGGAACTAGCGGCACAGATACGCAGTATTTT. Protein: CASSLGGTSGTDTQYF.

The J gene is TRBJ2-1, the V gene TRBV19; the match to TRBD2 covers 11 bases. The germline CDR1 and CDR2 sequences are LNHDA and SQIVND (reference sequence). The CDR3 sequence is 18 residues long. The J segment lost 2 bases and the V segment lost 0 bases, leaving 6 bases of the junction unmatched. CDR3 residues: CASSIDGLAGGPYNEQFF. The CDR3 DNA reads as TGTGCCAGTAGTATAGATGGGCTAGCGGGAGGCCCCTACAATGAGCAGTTCTTC.

This chain joins TRBV3-1 and TRBJ1-1, with D possibly matching TRBD1 (5 bases). CDR3 length equals 14 residues. The V end lost 2 bases, the J end lost 7 bases, and 14 bases lay between the germline ends. The germline CDR1 and CDR2 sequences are LGHDT and YNNKEL (reference sequence). The CDR3 bases are TGTGCCAGCAGCCAATACGGGGCGCAAGGTGAAGCTTTCTTT. Protein: CASSQYGAQGEAFF.

This clonotype was observed once. A read error may produce the germline difference seen at one junction end. The chain carries TRBV3-1 and TRBJ1-6; D remains ambiguous. The CDR3 runs to 17 residues. Germline V gene data show CDR1 as LGHDT and CDR2 as YNNKEL (reference sequence). CDR3 nucleotides: TGTGCCACCAGCCAAGATAGCGTAGGAGGGTATAATTCACCCCTCCACTTT. As protein: CATSQDSVGGYNSPLHF.